The T cell receptor (beta chain) under discussion was sequenced for a study of technical replicates of blood from several donors. Measured with immunoSEQ multiplex PCR; TCRdb has only the in-frame clones, and not every one. The table includes approximately 59,000 clones, approximately 83% detected once. The table lists this clone with a few counts. Per the germline V gene, CDR1 is SGHDT and CDR2 is YYEEEE. This CDR3 region has 14 residues. Trimming cost V 0 bases and J 7 bases; bases outside gene matches: 4. This sequence joins TRBV5-6 and TRBJ2-1; 7 bases map to TRBD2. The origin of this receptor is a human donor in good health. Some clones in this sample may be carry-over from other donors' samples. Sequencing was carried out using PBMCs. In nucleotides, the CDR3 is TGTGCCAGCAGCTTGGTACGGGGAGGGAATGAGCAGTTCTTC. Translated, it gives CASSLVRGGNEQFF.